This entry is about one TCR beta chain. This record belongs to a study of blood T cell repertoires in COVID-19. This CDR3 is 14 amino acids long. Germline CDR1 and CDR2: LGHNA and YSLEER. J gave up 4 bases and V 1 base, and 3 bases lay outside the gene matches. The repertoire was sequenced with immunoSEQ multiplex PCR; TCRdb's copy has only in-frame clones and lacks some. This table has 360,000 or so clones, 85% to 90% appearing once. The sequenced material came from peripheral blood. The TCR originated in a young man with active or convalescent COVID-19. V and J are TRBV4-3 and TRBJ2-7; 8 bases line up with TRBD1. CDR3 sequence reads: CASSQGTGRYEQYF. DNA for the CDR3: TGCGCCAGCAGCCAAGGGACAGGGCGGTACGAGCAGTACTTC.